This T cell receptor (beta chain) was sequenced for a study of shared clonotypes between healthy human individuals. Background on the study: Aged between 18 and 49, the donors were two women and three men.

Germline assignment: CDR1 MDHEN and CDR2 SYDVKM. Trimming removed 10 bases from V and 6 bases from J; junction bases left unmatched: 6. The CDR3 length is 12 residues. Assay: immunoSEQ multiplex PCR; the TCRdb copy retains only in-frame clones and omits some. Of roughly 500,000 clones listed, 70% to 85% are singletons. The source of this sequence is a woman aged 35 to 49 in good health. Some clones in this sample may be carry-over from other donors' samples. The sample taken for sequencing was PBMCs. The J gene is TRBJ1-1, the V gene TRBV28; 9 positions agree with TRBD1. The CDR3 DNA is TGTGCCACTCGGACAGGGGAGTCTGAAGCTTTCTTT. The encoded protein is CATRTGESEAFF.